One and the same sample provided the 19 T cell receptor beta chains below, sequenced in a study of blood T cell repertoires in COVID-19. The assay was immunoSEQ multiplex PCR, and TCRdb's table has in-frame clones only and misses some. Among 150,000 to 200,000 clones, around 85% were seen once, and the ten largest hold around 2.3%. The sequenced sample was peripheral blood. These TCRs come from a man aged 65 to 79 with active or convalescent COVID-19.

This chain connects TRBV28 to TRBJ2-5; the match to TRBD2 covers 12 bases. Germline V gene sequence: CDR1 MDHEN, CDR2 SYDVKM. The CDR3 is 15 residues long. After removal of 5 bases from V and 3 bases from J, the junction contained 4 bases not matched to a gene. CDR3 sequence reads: CASSKTSGGKETQYF. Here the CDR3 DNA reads TGTGCCAGCAGTAAGACTAGCGGGGGAAAAGAGACCCAGTACTTC.

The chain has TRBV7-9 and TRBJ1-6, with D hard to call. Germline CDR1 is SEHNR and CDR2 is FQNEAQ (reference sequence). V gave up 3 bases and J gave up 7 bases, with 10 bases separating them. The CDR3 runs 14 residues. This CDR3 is CASSFAERNSPLHF. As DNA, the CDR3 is TGTGCCAGCAGCTTCGCCGAGAGAAATTCACCCCTCCACTTT.

DNA for the CDR3: TGTGCCAGCAGCCAAGGGACAGGTGGGAACACTGAAGCTTTCTTT. Amino acids: CASSQGTGGNTEAFF. This sequence joins TRBV14 and TRBJ1-1, with 7 bases aligning to TRBD1. The germline CDR1 and CDR2 sequences are SGHDN and FVKESK. This CDR3 spans 15 amino acids. After removal of 1 base from V and 1 base from J, the junction contained 3 bases not matched to a gene.

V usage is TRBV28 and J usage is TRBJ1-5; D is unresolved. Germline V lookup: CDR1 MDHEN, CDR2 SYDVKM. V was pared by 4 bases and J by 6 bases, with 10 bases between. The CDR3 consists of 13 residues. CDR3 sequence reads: CASSSRHFQPQHF. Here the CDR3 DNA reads TGTGCCAGCAGTTCCCGACATTTTCAGCCCCAGCATTTT.

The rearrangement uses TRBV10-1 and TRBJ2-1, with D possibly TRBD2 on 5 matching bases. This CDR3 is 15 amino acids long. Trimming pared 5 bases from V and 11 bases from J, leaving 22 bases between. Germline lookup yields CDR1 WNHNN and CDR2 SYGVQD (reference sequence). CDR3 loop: CASSSHTTPGLKQFF. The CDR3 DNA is TGCGCCAGCAGTTCCCACACGACTCCCGGACTTAAGCAGTTCTTC.

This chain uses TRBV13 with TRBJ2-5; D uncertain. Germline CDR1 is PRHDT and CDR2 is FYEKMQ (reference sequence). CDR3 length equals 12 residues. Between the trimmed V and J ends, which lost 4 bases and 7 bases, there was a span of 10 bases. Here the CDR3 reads CASSSATGTQYF. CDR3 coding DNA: TGTGCCAGCAGCTCCGCGACGGGGACCCAGTACTTC.

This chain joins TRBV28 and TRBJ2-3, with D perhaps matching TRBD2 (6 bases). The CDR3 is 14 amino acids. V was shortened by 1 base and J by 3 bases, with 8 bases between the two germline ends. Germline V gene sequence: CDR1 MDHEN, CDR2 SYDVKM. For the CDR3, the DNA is TGTGCCAGCAGTTTATTCGGGGGTACAGATACGCAGTATTTT. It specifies CASSLFGGTDTQYF.

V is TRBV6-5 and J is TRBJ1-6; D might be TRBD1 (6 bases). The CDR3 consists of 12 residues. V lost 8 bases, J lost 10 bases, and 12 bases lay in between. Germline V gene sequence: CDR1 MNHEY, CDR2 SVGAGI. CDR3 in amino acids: CASWDNGSPLHF. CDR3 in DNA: TGTGCCAGCTGGGACAACGGATCACCCCTCCACTTT.

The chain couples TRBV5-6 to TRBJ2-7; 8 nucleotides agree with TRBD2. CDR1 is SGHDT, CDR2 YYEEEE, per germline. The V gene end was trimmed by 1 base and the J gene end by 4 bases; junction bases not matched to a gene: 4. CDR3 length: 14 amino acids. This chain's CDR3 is CASSLRLAGYEQYF. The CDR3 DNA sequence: TGTGCCAGCAGCTTGAGGCTAGCGGGTTACGAGCAGTACTTC.

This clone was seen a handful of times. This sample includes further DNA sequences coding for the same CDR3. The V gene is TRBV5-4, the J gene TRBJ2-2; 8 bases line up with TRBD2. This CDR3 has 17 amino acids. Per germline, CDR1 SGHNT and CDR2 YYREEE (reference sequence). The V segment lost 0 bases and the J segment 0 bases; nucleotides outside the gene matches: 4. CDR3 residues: CASSLGLAGANTGELFF. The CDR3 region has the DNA TGTGCCAGCAGCTTGGGCCTAGCGGGTGCGAACACCGGGGAGCTGTTTTTT.

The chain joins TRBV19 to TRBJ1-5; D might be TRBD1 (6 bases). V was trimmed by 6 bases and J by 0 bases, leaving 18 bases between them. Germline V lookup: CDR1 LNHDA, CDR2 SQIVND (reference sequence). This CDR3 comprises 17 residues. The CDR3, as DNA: TGTGCCAGTAGCCTAAGCCCAAGGGGGTTTAGCAATCAGCCCCAGCATTTT. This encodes CASSLSPRGFSNQPQHF.

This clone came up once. The DNA for the CDR3 is TGTGCCAGCGACATCGGGGGGCACACCGGGGAGCTGTTTTTT. Protein sequence: CASDIGGHTGELFF. The chain recombines TRBV6-5 with TRBJ2-2; possible D gene TRBD2, 7 bases. V was pared by 8 bases and J by 3 bases, with 13 bases between. The CDR3 totals 14 residues. Looked up from germline, CDR1 is MNHEY and CDR2 is SVGAGI.

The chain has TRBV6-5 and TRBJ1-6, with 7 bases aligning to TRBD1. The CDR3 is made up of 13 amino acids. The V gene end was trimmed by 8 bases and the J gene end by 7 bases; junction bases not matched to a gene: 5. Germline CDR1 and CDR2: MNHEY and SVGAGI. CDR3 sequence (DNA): TGTGCCAGCGGCGCACAGGGGAATTCACCCCTCCACTTT. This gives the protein CASGAQGNSPLHF.

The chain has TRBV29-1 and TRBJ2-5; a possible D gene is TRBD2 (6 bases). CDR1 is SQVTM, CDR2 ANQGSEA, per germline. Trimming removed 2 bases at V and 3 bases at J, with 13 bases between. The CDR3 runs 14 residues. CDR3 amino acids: CSVEWRGGKETQYF. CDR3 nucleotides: TGCAGCGTTGAATGGAGGGGTGGGAAAGAGACCCAGTACTTC.

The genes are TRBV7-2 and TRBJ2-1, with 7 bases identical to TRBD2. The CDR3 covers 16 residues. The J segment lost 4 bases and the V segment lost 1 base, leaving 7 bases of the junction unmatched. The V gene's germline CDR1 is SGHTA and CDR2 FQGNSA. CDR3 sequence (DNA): TGTGCCAGCAGCTTAGTCGGGGGGAGTAAGTACAATGAGCAGTTCTTC. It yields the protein CASSLVGGSKYNEQFF.

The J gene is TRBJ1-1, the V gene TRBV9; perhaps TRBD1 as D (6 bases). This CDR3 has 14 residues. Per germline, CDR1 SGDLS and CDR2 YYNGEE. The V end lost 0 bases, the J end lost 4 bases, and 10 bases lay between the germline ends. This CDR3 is CASSVAGGGTEAFF. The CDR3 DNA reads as TGTGCCAGCAGCGTAGCGGGGGGCGGCACTGAAGCTTTCTTT.

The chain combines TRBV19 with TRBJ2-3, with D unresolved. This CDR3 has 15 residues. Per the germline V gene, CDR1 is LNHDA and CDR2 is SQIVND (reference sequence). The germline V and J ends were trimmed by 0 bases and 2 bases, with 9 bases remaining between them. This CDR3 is CASSIEGRFTDTQYF. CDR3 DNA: TGTGCCAGTAGTATAGAAGGCAGGTTCACAGATACGCAGTATTTT.

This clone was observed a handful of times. Here the CDR3 DNA reads TGTGCCAGCGGAGCACCAGGGATTTCGGCTGAAGCTTTCTTT. Its translation: CASGAPGISAEAFF. The rearrangement uses TRBV28 and TRBJ1-1; perhaps TRBD1 as D (5 bases). CDR1 MDHEN and CDR2 SYDVKM come from the germline V gene. V was cut by 8 bases and J by 6 bases, with 19 bases left in between. The CDR3 length is 14 residues.

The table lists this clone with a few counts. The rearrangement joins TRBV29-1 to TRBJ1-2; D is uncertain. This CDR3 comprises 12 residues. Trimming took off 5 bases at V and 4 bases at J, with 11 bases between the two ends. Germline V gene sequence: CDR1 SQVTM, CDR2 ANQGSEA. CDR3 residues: CSVSLPLYGYTF. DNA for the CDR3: TGCAGCGTTTCCCTACCTCTCTATGGCTACACCTTC.